This T cell receptor (beta chain) came from a study of response to subunit inactivated influenza vaccine. Regarding this clonotype: The target antigen is unknown.

This CDR3 has 13 residues. V lost 3 bases and J lost 4, with 10 bases in between. Germline V gene data show CDR1 as ENHRY and CDR2 as SYGVKD. TCRdb processed the RT-PCR reads anew with MiXCR; each CDR3 protein has one entry. The sample contains approximately 520,000 distinct CDR3 sequences, 25% of which appear only once. General study results and limits: It was suggested by the authors that few new T cells are recruited by each seasonal influenza vaccination.

The material sequenced was CD4+ T cells sorted from PBMCs, taken 4 to 6 days after vaccination. This clonotype was obtained from a man in his fifties or sixties who received an inactivated influenza vaccine. V and J are TRBV10-3 and TRBJ2-7; weak D call: TRBD1 (6 bases). In nucleotides, the CDR3 is TGTGCCATCAGTGAAGGGCAGGGGTACGAGCAGTACTTC. This codes for CAISEGQGYEQYF.